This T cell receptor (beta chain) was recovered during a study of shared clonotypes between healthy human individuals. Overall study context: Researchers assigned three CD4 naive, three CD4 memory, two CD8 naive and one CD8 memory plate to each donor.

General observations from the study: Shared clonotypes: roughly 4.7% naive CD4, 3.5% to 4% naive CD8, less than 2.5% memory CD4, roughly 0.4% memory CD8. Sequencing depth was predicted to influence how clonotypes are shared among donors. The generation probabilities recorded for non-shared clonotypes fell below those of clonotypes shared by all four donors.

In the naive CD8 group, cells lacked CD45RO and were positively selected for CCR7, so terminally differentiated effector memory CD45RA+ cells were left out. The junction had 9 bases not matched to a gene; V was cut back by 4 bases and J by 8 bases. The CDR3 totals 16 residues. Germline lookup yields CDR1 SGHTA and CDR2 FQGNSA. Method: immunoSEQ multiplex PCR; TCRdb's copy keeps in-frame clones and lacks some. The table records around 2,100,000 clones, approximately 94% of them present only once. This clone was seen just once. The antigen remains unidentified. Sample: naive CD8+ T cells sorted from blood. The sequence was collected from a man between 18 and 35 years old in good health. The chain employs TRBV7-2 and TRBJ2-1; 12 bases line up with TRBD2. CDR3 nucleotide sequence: TGTGCCAGCAGCTACCGGGCTAGCGGGGGGGCCTATGAGCAGTTCTTC. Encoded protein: CASSYRASGGAYEQFF.